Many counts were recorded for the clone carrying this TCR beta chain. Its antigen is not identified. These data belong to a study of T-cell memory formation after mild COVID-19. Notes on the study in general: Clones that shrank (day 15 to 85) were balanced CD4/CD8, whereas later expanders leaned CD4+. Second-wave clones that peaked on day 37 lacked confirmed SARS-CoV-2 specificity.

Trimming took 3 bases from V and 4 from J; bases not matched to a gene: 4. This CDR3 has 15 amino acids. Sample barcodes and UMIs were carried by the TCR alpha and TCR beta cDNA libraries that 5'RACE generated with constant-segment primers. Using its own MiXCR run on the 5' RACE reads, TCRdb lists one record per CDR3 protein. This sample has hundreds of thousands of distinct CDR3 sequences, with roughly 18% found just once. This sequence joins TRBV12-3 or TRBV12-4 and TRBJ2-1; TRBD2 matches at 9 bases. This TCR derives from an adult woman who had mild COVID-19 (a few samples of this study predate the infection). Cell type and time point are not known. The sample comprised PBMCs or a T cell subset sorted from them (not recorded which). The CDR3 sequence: CASSFALAGYNEQFF. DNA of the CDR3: TGTGCCAGCAGTTTCGCACTAGCGGGTTACAATGAGCAGTTCTTC.